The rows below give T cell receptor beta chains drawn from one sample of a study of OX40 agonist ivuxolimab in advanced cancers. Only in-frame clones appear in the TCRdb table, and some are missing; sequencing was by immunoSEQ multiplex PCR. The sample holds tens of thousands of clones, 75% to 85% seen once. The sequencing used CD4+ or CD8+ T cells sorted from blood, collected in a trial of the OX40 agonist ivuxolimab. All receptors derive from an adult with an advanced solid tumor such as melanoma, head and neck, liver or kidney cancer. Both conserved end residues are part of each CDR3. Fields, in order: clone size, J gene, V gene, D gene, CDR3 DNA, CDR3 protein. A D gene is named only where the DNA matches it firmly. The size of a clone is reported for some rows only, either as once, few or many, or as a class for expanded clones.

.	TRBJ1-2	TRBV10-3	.	TGTGCCATCAGTGAGTCCCGGTCCCTTGAGAGGAACTATGGCTACACCTTC	CAISESRSLERNYGYTF
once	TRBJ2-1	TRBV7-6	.	TGTGCCAGCAGCTTAGTGGCAGAAACCTACAATGAGCAGTTCTTC	CASSLVAETYNEQFF
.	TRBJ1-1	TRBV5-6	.	TGTGCCAGCAGCGATCTACAGGGGAACACTGAAGCTTTCTTT	CASSDLQGNTEAFF
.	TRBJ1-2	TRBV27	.	TGTGCCAGCCGAGGGAGGGGGGGGTATGGCTACACCTTC	CASRGRGGYGYTF
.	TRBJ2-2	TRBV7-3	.	TGTGCCAGCAGTCCCCCAGGAGGCGCGGGCACCGGGGAGCTGTTTTTT	CASSPPGGAGTGELFF
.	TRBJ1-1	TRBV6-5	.	TGTGCCAGCAGTTCGGGCCCCTTAAGACACACTGAAGCTTTCTTT	CASSSGPLRHTEAFF
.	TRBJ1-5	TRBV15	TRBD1	TGTGCCACCAGCGGAACAGGGGGCAATCAGCCCCAGCATTTT	CATSGTGGNQPQHF
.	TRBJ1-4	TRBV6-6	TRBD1	TGTGCCAGCAGTGAGCCCCAGGGGGCTAATGAAAAACTGTTTTTT	CASSEPQGANEKLFF
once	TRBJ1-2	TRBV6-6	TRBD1	TGTGCCAGCAGTTATTCTACAGGGGGGTATGGCTACACCTTC	CASSYSTGGYGYTF
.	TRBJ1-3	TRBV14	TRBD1	TGTGCCAGCAGCCAGTACAGGGGGAGCTCTGGAAACACCATATATTTT	CASSQYRGSSGNTIYF
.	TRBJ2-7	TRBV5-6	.	TGTGCCAGCAGCTTGTACAGCTACGAGCAGTACTTC	CASSLYSYEQYF
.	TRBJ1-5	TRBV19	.	TGTGCCAGTAGTATAGCCCACTTAGGCAATCAGCCCCAGCATTTT	CASSIAHLGNQPQHF
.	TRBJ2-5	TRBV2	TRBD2	TGTGCCAGCAGGGAGGGACTAGCGGGGGGGCCCTCCCCCGCCCAGTACTTC	CASREGLAGGPSPAQYF
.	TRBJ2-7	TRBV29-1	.	TGCAGCGCCGAGGTCGGGGCTTACGAGCAGTACTTC	CSAEVGAYEQYF
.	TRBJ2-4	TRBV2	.	TGTGCCAGCAGTGAATTTCCAGTAGCCAAAAACATTCAGTACTTC	CASSEFPVAKNIQYF
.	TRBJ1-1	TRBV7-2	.	TGTGCCAGCAGCTTAATTAGGGATTCTGAAGCTTTCTTT	CASSLIRDSEAFF
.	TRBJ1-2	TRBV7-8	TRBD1	TGTGCCAGCAGCTTGAATATTATGGGGACAGGGACAAATCTAAACTATGGCTACACCTTC	CASSLNIMGTGTNLNYGYTF
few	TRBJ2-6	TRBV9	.	TGTGCCAGCAGCTTTCGACAGACCGGGGCCAACGTCCTGACTTTC	CASSFRQTGANVLTF
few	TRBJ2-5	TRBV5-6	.	TGTGCCAGCAGCTCCGGGACTGTACAAGAGACCCAGTACTTC	CASSSGTVQETQYF
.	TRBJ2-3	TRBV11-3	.	TGTGCCAGCAGCCTTAATAGCATGGATACGCAGTATTTT	CASSLNSMDTQYF
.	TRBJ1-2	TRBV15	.	TGTGCCACCACCTTAGGGGGTGACTATGGCTACACCTTC	CATTLGGDYGYTF
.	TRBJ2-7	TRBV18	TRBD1	TGTGCCAGCTCACCCCCGGACAGGGGGCCCTCCGAGCAGTACTTC	CASSPPDRGPSEQYF